One and the same sample provided the 5 T cell receptor beta chains below, sequenced in a study of blood T cells in healthy people across ages. The authors ran a second PCR of 7 to 11 cycles using a sample-barcoded 5' primer and a J-beta primer mix. MiXCR was run by TCRdb on the 5' RACE reads, yielding one entry per CDR3 protein. Here the sample spans around 1,800,000 distinct CDR3 sequences, about 39% being singletons. Material for sequencing was blood. The receptor source for this set is a human donor in good health.

The rearrangement joins TRBV5-1 to TRBJ2-1, with TRBD1 as a possible D gene (6 bases). With 3 bases removed from V and 0 bases from J, the gap between germline ends came to 22 bases. This CDR3 is built from 19 residues. Germline lookup yields CDR1 SGHRS and CDR2 YFSETQ. DNA for the CDR3: TGCGCCAGCAGCTCAATAGACAGGCTGACCCTCAGCTCCTACAATGAGCAGTTCTTC. Its translation is CASSSIDRLTLSSYNEQFF. Supplemented by reference TRBV5-1 and TRBJ2-1, the full variable domain reads KAGVTQTPRYLIKTRGQQVTLSCSPISGHRSVSWYQQTPGQGLQFLFEYFSETQRNKGNFPGRFSGRQFSNSRSEMNVSTLELGDSALYLCASSSIDRLTLSSYNEQFFGPGTRLTVL.

In its sample, this clonotype was seen a few times. This sequence joins TRBV7-8 and TRBJ2-5; D is possibly TRBD1 (6 bases). Germline lookup yields CDR1 SGHVS and CDR2 FQNEAQ. The CDR3 runs 16 residues. V was trimmed by 2 bases and J by 13 bases, leaving 26 bases between them. The CDR3 here is CASSLLVSGGQPPPYF. Here the CDR3 DNA reads TGTGCCAGCAGCTTATTGGTTTCAGGCGGACAGCCACCTCCGTACTTC.

This clonotype was seen a few times. The chain links TRBV10-3 to TRBJ2-1; TRBD1 agrees at 8 bases. In germline, CDR1 is ENHRY, CDR2 SYGVKD. V shed 0 bases and J 4 bases; nucleotides not matched to a gene: 11. CDR3 length: 18 amino acids. CDR3: CAISESRWGDRPYNEQFF. The CDR3 nucleotides are TGTGCCATCAGTGAGTCACGTTGGGGGGACAGGCCTTACAATGAGCAGTTCTTC.

The chain uses TRBV7-2 and TRBJ1-2; TRBD1 is a possible D gene (6 bases). Germline V gives CDR1 SGHTA, CDR2 FQGNSA. The CDR3 is 16 residues long. Deletions cut 1 base from V and 4 bases from J, with 16 bases between. CDR3 sequence reads: CASSLGRPGEGYGYTF. For the CDR3, the DNA is TGTGCCAGCAGCTTAGGTCGGCCAGGGGAGGGCTATGGCTACACCTTC.

In its sample, this clonotype was seen a few times. The V and J genes are TRBV7-2 and TRBJ1-1, with D perhaps matching TRBD1 (6 bases). Germline V gene sequence: CDR1 SGHTA, CDR2 FQGNSA. The V gene lost 0 bases and the J gene lost 0 bases, with 11 bases spanning the gap. The CDR3 runs to 16 residues. This CDR3 reads CASSLAGGTLNTEAFF. CDR3 bases: TGTGCCAGCAGCTTAGCTGGGGGGACATTGAACACTGAAGCTTTCTTT.